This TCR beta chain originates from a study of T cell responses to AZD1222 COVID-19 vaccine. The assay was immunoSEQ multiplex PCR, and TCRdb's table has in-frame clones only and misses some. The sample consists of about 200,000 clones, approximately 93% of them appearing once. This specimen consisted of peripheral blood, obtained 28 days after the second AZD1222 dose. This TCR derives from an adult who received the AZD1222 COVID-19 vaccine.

The CDR3 DNA sequence: TGTGCCAGCAGCCGGACGGAGAACACTGAAGCTTTCTTT. It codes for CASSRTENTEAFF. The rearrangement joins TRBV11-1 to TRBJ1-1; no reliable D call. The CDR3 totals 13 residues. Germline V gives CDR1 SGHAT, CDR2 FQDESV (reference sequence). V shed 5 bases and J shed 1 base, with 8 bases lying between them.